The TCR beta chain under discussion was sequenced for a study of cytomegalovirus exposure and HLA in healthy donors. Study-wide context: Tens of millions of unique TCRs, all from HLA-typed donors, were included in an early release of the data.

Regarding the study as a whole: Presence/absence analyses treated sequencing depth as roughly uniform across donors.

The CDR3 runs 18 residues. The ends lost 2 bases at V and 1 base at J; junction bases unmatched: 11. Germline CDR1 and CDR2: GTSNPN and SVGIG (reference sequence). This clone has only one observation. Its matching antigen is unknown. PCR involved 60 Vbeta and 13 Jbeta primers. Original methodology: The authors later counted roughly 76 million unique TCR beta chains, around 9.9 million of them shared. TCRdb's table, derived via immunoSEQ multiplex PCR, lists solely in-frame clones and lacks some. For V, J and clone size, that table is used; D and trimming come from the DNA. The data contain 130,000 or so clones, roughly 80% of them singletons.

The chain recombines TRBV30 with TRBJ1-6; 7 bases are shared with TRBD1. The material sequenced was PBMCs. The TCR comes from a man aged 30 to 39 in good health and CMV-seronegative. The CDR3 protein is CAWSILRQGRSYNSPLHF. The CDR3 DNA reads as TGTGCCTGGAGTATCCTACGACAGGGCCGGTCCTATAATTCACCCCTCCACTTT.